One sample yielded the 22 T cell receptor beta chains listed below, sequenced in a study of blood T cell repertoires in COVID-19. The protocol was immunoSEQ multiplex PCR, while the TCRdb copy is restricted to in-frame clones and leaves out a portion. This table has 99,000 or so clones, 81% appearing once. Sequenced input: peripheral blood. All receptors come from a woman in her sixties or seventies with acute or convalescent COVID-19.

The rearrangement joins TRBV4-3 to TRBJ1-3; 7 nucleotides line up with TRBD1. V gave up 4 bases and J gave up 0 bases; unmatched junction bases: 9. The germline V gene encodes CDR1 LGHNA and CDR2 YSLEER. This CDR3 spans 17 amino acids. This CDR3 is CASSPNPGQSSGNTIYF. CDR3 nucleotides: TGCGCCAGCAGCCCTAACCCGGGACAGAGCTCTGGAAACACCATATATTTT.

This chain uses TRBV3-1 (or the pseudogene TRBV3-2) with TRBJ1-6; no clear D. Deletions cut 0 bases from V and 9 bases from J, with 15 bases between. Germline values: CDR1 LGHDT, CDR2 YNNKEL (reference sequence). The length of the CDR3 is 16 residues. The CDR3 DNA follows: TGTGCCAGCAGCCAAGATAGTTCACCGTCGGGTTCACCCCTCCACTTT. Encoded protein: CASSQDSSPSGSPLHF.

V and J are TRBV5-4 and TRBJ1-6; a possible D gene is TRBD1 (5 bases). Trimming took off 1 base at V and 7 bases at J, with 6 bases between the two ends. CDR1 is SGHNT, CDR2 YYREEE, per germline (reference sequence). This CDR3 has 13 amino acids. CDR3 loop: CASSLRGNSPLHF. The CDR3 region has the DNA TGTGCCAGCAGCTTGAGGGGCAATTCACCCCTCCACTTT.

This clone appeared a few times. The rearrangement uses TRBV7-9 and TRBJ2-2; TRBD1 agrees at 9 bases. The germline V gene has CDR1 SEHNR and CDR2 FQNEAQ (reference sequence). The CDR3 runs 15 residues. V gave up 5 bases and J gave up 4 bases; unmatched junction bases: 5. CDR3: CASSIRQGGTGELFF. CDR3 in DNA: TGTGCCAGCAGCATCAGACAGGGGGGCACCGGGGAGCTGTTTTTT.

The rearrangement uses TRBV19 and TRBJ2-7; 10 bases map to TRBD1. V shed 5 bases and J 3 bases; nucleotides not matched to a gene: 7. The CDR3 runs 15 residues. Germline CDR1 reads LNHDA; CDR2 reads SQIVND (reference sequence). The CDR3 nucleotides read TGTGCCAGTAGTGCGGGACAGGGGCTTTTCTACGAGCAGTACTTC. The encoded protein is CASSAGQGLFYEQYF.

The chain recombines TRBV13 with TRBJ2-1; TRBD1 agrees at 7 bases. Unmatched junction bases numbered 6, after V lost 5 bases and J lost 2 bases. There are 15 residues in the CDR3. Germline lookup yields CDR1 PRHDT and CDR2 FYEKMQ (reference sequence). The CDR3 is CASSRTGQAYNEQFF. CDR3 nucleotides: TGTGCCAGCAGCCGGACAGGCCAAGCCTACAATGAGCAGTTCTTC.

This clone appeared a few times. This chain uses TRBV12-3 or TRBV12-4 with TRBJ1-1; D remains ambiguous. Trimming left V 1 base short and J 10 bases short, with 10 bases between. The CDR3 spans 12 residues. The CDR3 DNA is TGTGCCAGCAGTTTAGGGCCGCGGCTAGCTTTCTTT. Encoded protein: CASSLGPRLAFF.

The genes are TRBV4-3 and TRBJ2-1; the match to TRBD1 covers 8 bases. Germline V gene data show CDR1 as LGHNA and CDR2 as YSLEER. Losses at the gene ends were 1 base for V and 7 bases for J; bases not matched to a gene: 15. The CDR3 sequence is 18 residues long. CDR3 residues: CASSQVKGRTGSMNEQFF. The CDR3 region has the DNA TGCGCCAGCAGCCAAGTAAAGGGAAGGACAGGGTCAATGAATGAGCAGTTCTTC.

The rearrangement uses TRBV19 and TRBJ1-3; 7 nucleotides align to TRBD1. V was pared by 4 bases and J by 0 bases, with 6 bases of the junction left unmatched. Germline V lookup: CDR1 LNHDA, CDR2 SQIVND (reference sequence). This CDR3 has 16 amino acids. The CDR3 reads CASSRRQGHSGNTIYF. The CDR3 DNA is TGTGCCAGTAGTAGGAGACAGGGACACTCTGGAAACACCATATATTTT.

The chain carries TRBV5-1 and TRBJ1-1, with 9 bases fitting TRBD1. V was pared by 0 bases and J by 7 bases, with 1 base of the junction left unmatched. The germline CDR1 and CDR2 sequences are SGHRS and YFSETQ. The CDR3 extends over 13 amino acids. DNA of the CDR3: TGCGCCAGCAGCTTGGGGGACAGGGATGAAGCTTTCTTT. It codes for CASSLGDRDEAFF.

V and J are TRBV10-3 and TRBJ2-3, with 12 bases that match TRBD2. The V segment lost 6 bases and the J segment 4 bases; nucleotides outside the gene matches: 5. The V gene's germline CDR1 is ENHRY and CDR2 SYGVKD. The CDR3 sequence is 15 residues long. CDR3 nucleotides: TGTGCCATCAGCCTAGCGGGAGGGGGGGCAGATACGCAGTATTTT. It translates to CAISLAGGGADTQYF.

This chain joins TRBV27 and TRBJ1-2; no clear D. Trimming took 6 bases from V and 4 from J, leaving 18 bases between them. The CDR3 totals 15 residues. In germline, CDR1 is MNHEY, CDR2 SMNVEV (reference sequence). The CDR3, as DNA: TGTGCCAGCAGCACCTCCCCAAAATCCGGCTATGGCTACACCTTC. This gives the protein CASSTSPKSGYGYTF.

V and J are TRBV7-2 and TRBJ2-7; the match to TRBD2 covers 8 bases. The germline V gene has CDR1 SGHTA and CDR2 FQGNSA. Trimming at V came to 4 bases and at J to 3 bases, leaving 5 bases not matched to a gene. This CDR3 has 14 residues. CDR3 region: CASSSTAGDYEQYF. CDR3 in DNA: TGTGCCAGCAGCTCTACAGCGGGAGACTACGAGCAGTACTTC. The full variable domain, in which reference TRBV7-2 and TRBJ2-7 provide the parts outside the CDR3, is GAGVSQSPSNKVTEKGKDVELRCDPISGHTALYWYRQSLGQGLEFLIYFQGNSAPDKSGLPSDRFSAERTGGSVSTLTIQRTQQEDSAVYLCASSSTAGDYEQYFGPGTRLTVT.

The rearrangement joins TRBV10-1 to TRBJ2-3; 7 bases agree with TRBD2. Germline trimming cut 5 bases from V and 4 bases from J; bases unmatched to any gene: 6. The V gene's germline CDR1 is WNHNN and CDR2 SYGVQD (reference sequence). The CDR3 runs to 14 residues. In DNA form, the CDR3 reads TGCGCCAGCAGTATCCTGGGGGGGGCAGATACGCAGTATTTT. Its protein product is CASSILGGADTQYF.

V and J are TRBV6-7 and TRBJ2-3; tentatively, D is TRBD2 (6 bases). TRBV6-7 is identified as an open reading frame with a role that is uncertain. The V end was cut by 8 bases, the J end by 2 bases, with 14 bases between. The CDR3 is 14 residues long. The CDR3: CASSGAGNTDTQYF. CDR3 coding DNA: TGTGCCAGCTCGGGAGCAGGGAACACAGATACGCAGTATTTT.

V usage is TRBV24-1 and J usage is TRBJ1-5; unclear D gene. The V end lost 4 bases, the J end lost 2 bases, and 17 bases lay between the germline ends. Per germline, CDR1 KGHDR and CDR2 SFDVKD. The CDR3 has 17 amino acids. The CDR3 sequence: CATSDNDVIGGNQPQHF. The CDR3 nucleotides read TGTGCCACCAGTGACAATGACGTAATCGGGGGCAATCAGCCCCAGCATTTT.

This clone was seen a few times. The V and J genes are TRBV7-6 and TRBJ1-5; D unclear. This CDR3 has 15 residues. Germline V gene lookup returns CDR1 SGHVS and CDR2 FNYEAQ. Trimming removed 1 base from V and 2 bases from J, with 9 bases in between. CDR3 residues: CASSLGFTGNQPQHF. Here the CDR3 DNA reads TGTGCCAGCAGCTTAGGCTTTACAGGCAATCAGCCCCAGCATTTT.

J is TRBJ1-1 and V is TRBV5-5; 7 bases agree with TRBD1. The CDR3 extends over 15 amino acids. Germline loops: CDR1 SGHKS, CDR2 YYEKEE (reference sequence). Trimming at V came to 2 bases and at J to 5 bases, leaving 9 bases not matched to a gene. CDR3 nucleotide sequence: TGTGCCAGCAGCTTTAAAGGGGGCGCGGGGACTGAAGCTTTCTTT. This translates into CASSFKGGAGTEAFF.

The rearrangement uses TRBV7-8 and TRBJ2-4; a weak D match, TRBD1 (5 bases). The CDR3 runs to 21 residues. Per germline, CDR1 SGHVS and CDR2 FQNEAQ. Trimming removed 7 bases from V and 6 bases from J, with 37 bases in between. In DNA, the CDR3 is TGTGCCAGCACCCCCCTCAGGGTCACCCGTTCCCCCGAAGGGCACGGAAACATTCAGTACTTC. Its protein is CASTPLRVTRSPEGHGNIQYF.

This chain links TRBV28 with TRBJ1-1; D is ambiguous. The germline CDR1 and CDR2 sequences are MDHEN and SYDVKM. V was cut by 4 bases and J by 8 bases, with 17 bases left in between. This CDR3 spans 14 amino acids. CDR3 region: CASSSTGSRQEAFF. Written as DNA, the CDR3 is TGTGCCAGCAGTTCTACGGGGTCCCGGCAGGAAGCTTTCTTT.

V and J are TRBV30 and TRBJ2-1, with TRBD1 matching 7 bases. Germline V CDR1 and CDR2: GTSNPN, SVGIG (reference sequence). V lost 4 bases to trimming and J lost 1 base; unmatched junction nucleotides: 7. The CDR3 runs 15 residues. In DNA form, the CDR3 reads TGTGCCTGGATTAAGACAGGGTCTTCCTACAATGAGCAGTTCTTC. Its translation is CAWIKTGSSYNEQFF.

This clone was seen only a few times. The chain uses TRBV28 and TRBJ2-2; 12 bases agree with TRBD2. The germline V gene has CDR1 MDHEN and CDR2 SYDVKM. This CDR3 contains 18 residues. Trimming at V came to 5 bases and at J to 8 bases, leaving 15 bases not matched to a gene. This CDR3 is CASSPSSGRASLTGELFF. CDR3 nucleotide sequence: TGTGCCAGCAGTCCATCTAGCGGGAGGGCCTCTTTGACGGGGGAGCTGTTTTTT.